This T cell receptor beta chain originates from a study of cytomegalovirus exposure and HLA in healthy donors. About the research overall: There were under 140 million unique TCR beta sequences, drawn from 150 million to 200 million T cells, in an earlier analysis. Study results and limitations: In a later analysis, CMV-associated beta chains were mostly HLA-associated, it appeared. The productive fraction for most TCR beta V segments was about 87% or about 30% in an earlier analysis. Roughly even sequencing depth across donors was the assumption behind the presence/absence analyses.

With 60 Vbeta and 13 Jbeta primers, the PCR was carried out. The assay was immunoSEQ multiplex PCR, and TCRdb's table has in-frame clones only and misses some. The sample includes some 170,000 clones, approximately 81% of them seen just once. Trimming cost V 3 bases and J 6 bases; bases outside gene matches: 6. CDR3 length equals 15 residues. The V gene's germline CDR1 is MDHEN and CDR2 SYDVKM. This clone was recorded only once. Its antigen remains unknown. Sequenced: PBMCs. This clonotype was obtained from a woman aged 25 to 39 in good health and CMV-seronegative. The V gene is TRBV28, the J gene TRBJ2-3, with 10 bases identical to TRBD2. The CDR3 spells CASSLGSGRKDTQYF. The DNA of the CDR3 is TGTGCCAGCAGTTTGGGTAGCGGGAGGAAGGATACGCAGTATTTT.